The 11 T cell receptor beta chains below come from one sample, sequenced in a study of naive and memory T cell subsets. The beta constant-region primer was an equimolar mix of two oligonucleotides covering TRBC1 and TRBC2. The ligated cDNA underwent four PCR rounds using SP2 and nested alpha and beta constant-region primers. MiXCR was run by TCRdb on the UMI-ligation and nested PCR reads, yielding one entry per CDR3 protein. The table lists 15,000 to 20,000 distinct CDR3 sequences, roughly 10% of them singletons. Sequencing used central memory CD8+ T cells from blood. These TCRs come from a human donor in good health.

CDR3 coding DNA: TGTGCCTGGGCTCGACAAGAGAACACTGAAGCTTTCTTT. This translates into CAWARQENTEAFF. V gene TRBV30 combines with J gene TRBJ1-1; no firm D call. V gave up 5 bases and J gave up 1 base, with 11 bases separating them. The germline V gene has CDR1 GTSNPN and CDR2 SVGIG (reference sequence). The CDR3 is 13 residues long.

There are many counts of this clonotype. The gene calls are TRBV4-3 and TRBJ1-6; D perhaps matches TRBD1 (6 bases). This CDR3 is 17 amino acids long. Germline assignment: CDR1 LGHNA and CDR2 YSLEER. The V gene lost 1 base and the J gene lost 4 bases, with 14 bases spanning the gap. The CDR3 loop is CASSQGTGLEYNSPLHF. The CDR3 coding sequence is TGCGCCAGCAGCCAAGGAACAGGGTTGGAGTATAATTCACCCCTCCACTTT.

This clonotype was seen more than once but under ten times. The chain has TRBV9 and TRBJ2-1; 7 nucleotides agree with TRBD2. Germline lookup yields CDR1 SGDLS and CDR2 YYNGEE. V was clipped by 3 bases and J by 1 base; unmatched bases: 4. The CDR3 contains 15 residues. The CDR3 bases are TGTGCCAGCAGCGGAACTAGCGCTTCCTACAATGAGCAGTTCTTC. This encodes CASSGTSASYNEQFF.

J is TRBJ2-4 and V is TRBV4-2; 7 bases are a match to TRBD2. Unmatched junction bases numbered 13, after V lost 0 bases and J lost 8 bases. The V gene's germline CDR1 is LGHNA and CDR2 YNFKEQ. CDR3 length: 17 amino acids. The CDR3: CASSQDGGRAGSDIQYF. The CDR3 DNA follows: TGTGCCAGCAGCCAAGACGGGGGGAGAGCCGGGTCGGACATTCAGTACTTC.

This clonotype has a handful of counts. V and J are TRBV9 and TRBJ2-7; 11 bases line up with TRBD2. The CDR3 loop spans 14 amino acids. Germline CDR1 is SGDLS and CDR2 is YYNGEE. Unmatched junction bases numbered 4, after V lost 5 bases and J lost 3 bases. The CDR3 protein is CASSNGTSGYEQYF. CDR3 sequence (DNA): TGTGCCAGCAGTAACGGGACTAGCGGCTACGAGCAGTACTTC.

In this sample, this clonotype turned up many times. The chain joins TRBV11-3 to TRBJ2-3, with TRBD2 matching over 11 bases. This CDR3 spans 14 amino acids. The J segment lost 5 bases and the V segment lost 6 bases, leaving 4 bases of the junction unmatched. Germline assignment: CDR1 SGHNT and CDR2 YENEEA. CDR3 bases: TGTGCCAGCAGACAAGGGACTAGCGGAGATACGCAGTATTTT. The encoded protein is CASRQGTSGDTQYF.

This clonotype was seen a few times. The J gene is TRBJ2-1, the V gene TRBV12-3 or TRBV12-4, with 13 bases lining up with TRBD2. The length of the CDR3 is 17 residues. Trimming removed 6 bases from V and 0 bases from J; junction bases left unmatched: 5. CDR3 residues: CASSLGLAGSSYNEQFF. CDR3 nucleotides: TGTGCCAGCAGCTTGGGACTAGCGGGATCCTCCTACAATGAGCAGTTCTTC.

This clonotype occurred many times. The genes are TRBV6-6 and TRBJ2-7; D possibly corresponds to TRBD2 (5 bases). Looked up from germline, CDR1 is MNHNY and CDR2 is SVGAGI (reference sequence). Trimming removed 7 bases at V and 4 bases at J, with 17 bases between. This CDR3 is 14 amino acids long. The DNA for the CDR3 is TGTGCCAGCACCGAGCCCCTGCGGGTGTACGAGCAGTACTTC. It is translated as CASTEPLRVYEQYF.

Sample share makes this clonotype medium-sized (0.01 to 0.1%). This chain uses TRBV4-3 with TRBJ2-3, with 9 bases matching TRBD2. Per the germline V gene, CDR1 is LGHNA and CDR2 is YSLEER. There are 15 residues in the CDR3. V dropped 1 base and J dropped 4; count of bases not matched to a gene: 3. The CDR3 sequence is CASSQVRGGADTQYF. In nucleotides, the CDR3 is TGCGCCAGCAGCCAAGTGCGGGGGGGGGCAGATACGCAGTATTTT.

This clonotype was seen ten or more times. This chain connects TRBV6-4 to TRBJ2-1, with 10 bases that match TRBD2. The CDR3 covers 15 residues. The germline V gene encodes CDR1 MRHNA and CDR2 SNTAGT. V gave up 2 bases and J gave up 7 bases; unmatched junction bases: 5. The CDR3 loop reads CASSDGSGGANEQFF. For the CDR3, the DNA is TGTGCCAGCAGTGACGGGAGCGGGGGGGCAAATGAGCAGTTCTTC.

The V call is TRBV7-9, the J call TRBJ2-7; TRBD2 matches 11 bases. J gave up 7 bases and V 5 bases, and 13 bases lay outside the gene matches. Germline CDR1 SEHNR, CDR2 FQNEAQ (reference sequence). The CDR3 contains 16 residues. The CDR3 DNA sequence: TGTGCCAGCAGCCGGACTAGCGGGTATGGTGCCGGGGAGCAGTACTTC. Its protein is CASSRTSGYGAGEQYF.